This passage covers 15 T cell receptor delta chains from one sample sequenced in a study of gamma-delta T cells after stem cell transplantation. TCRdb re-processed the RT-PCR reads using CATT. This table has over 850 delta-chain clones, about 4% appearing once. The sample taken for sequencing was gamma-delta T cells. These receptors came from a human donor. It is not recorded whose cells these are; they may come from a transplant donor.

In regard to this clone: This sequence is one base from a far larger clone and is likely a read error. Other DNA sequences in this specimen translate into the identical CDR3. The chain employs TRDV2 and TRDJ3, with 8 bases aligning to TRDD3. Germline V lookup: CDR1 GEAIGNYY, CDR2 EKD. The J segment lost 1 base and the V segment lost 1 base, leaving 14 bases of the junction unmatched. The CDR3 covers 21 residues. CDR3 in amino acids: CACDTAPSGGPQSWDTRQMFF. CDR3 bases: TGTGCCTGTGACACTGCTCCTTCTGGGGGACCGCAATCCTGGGACACCCGACAGATGTTTTTC.

Of note for this clone: Just one base apart from a much larger clone, this may be a read error. The chain couples TRDV2 to TRDJ1, with D tentatively TRDD3 (6 bases). Germline V CDR1 and CDR2: GEAIGNYY, EKD. V was clipped by 6 bases and J by 2 bases, with 21 bases between them. CDR3 length equals 16 residues. In nucleotides, the CDR3 is TGTGCCTGTAGCAAAGTGGGGGCTACGGCGACCGATAAACTCATCTTT. Its protein product is CACSKVGATATDKLIF.

Relative to its sample, this clone is medium-sized. Possible read error: a much larger clone is one base away. Other DNA sequences in this sample translate to the same CDR3. V is TRDV2 and J is TRDJ1, with 8 positions matching TRDD3. The germline V gene has CDR1 GEAIGNYY and CDR2 EKD. The V and J ends lost 2 bases and 1 base, in that order; junction bases with no gene match: 2. The CDR3 is 14 residues long. The CDR3 protein is CACDILGATDKLIF. CDR3 nucleotide sequence: TGTGCCTGTGACATACTGGGGGCCACCGATAAACTCATCTTT.

By share of the sample, this clone is large. In DNA, the CDR3 is TGTGCCTGTGACAGTGTACTGGGGGCTGATACCTACACCGATAAACTCATCTTT. As protein: CACDSVLGADTYTDKLIF. The chain uses TRDV2 and TRDJ1; 8 bases are shared with TRDD3. The trim removed 2 bases at V and 0 bases at J, leaving 13 bases unmatched. The CDR3 is 18 amino acids. Germline CDR1 reads GEAIGNYY; CDR2 reads EKD.

This clone has only a few counts. The protein TCRdb lists belongs to a much larger clone and differs from this DNA's translation at residue 13, which points to a read error; the protein shown is made from the DNA. V gene TRDV2 combines with J gene TRDJ1; D is uncertain. The CDR3 is 18 residues long. Germline V lookup: CDR1 GEAIGNYY, CDR2 EKD. Trimming shortened V by 0 bases and J by 3 bases, and 22 bases separated the two germline ends. The CDR3 DNA sequence: TGTGCCTGTGACACCGTAGGATCAGTACCCGGTACGGCCGATAAACTCATCTTT. Protein: CACDTVGSVPGTADKLIF.

As regards this clone: TCRdb assigns this DNA the protein of a much larger clone, which departs from its translation at residue 4; this likely reflects a read error, and the protein shown comes from translating the DNA. This sequence joins TRDV2 and TRDJ1; TRDD3 agrees at 7 bases. Germline CDR1 and CDR2: GEAIGNYY and EKD. The CDR3 extends over 18 amino acids. The CDR3: CACVTEWGDYTQTDKLIF. In nucleotides, the CDR3 is TGTGCCTGTGTCACCGAGTGGGGGGATTATACCCAGACCGATAAACTCATCTTT.

This clone was seen a few times. The V call is TRDV2, the J call TRDJ1; 13 bases map to TRDD3. Germline lookup yields CDR1 GEAIGNYY and CDR2 EKD. The ends lost 3 bases at V and 0 bases at J; junction bases unmatched: 6. This CDR3 contains 17 residues. The CDR3 DNA reads as TGTGCCTGTGACCTACTGGGGGATACGGGGAACACCGATAAACTCATCTTT. It specifies CACDLLGDTGNTDKLIF.

Comment on this clone: TCRdb shows a much larger clone's protein in place of this DNA's translation, and the two differ at residue 10, likely through a read error; the protein shown is translated from the DNA. The V gene is TRDV2, the J gene TRDJ3, with D possibly matching TRDD3 (6 bases). Trimming removed 0 bases from V and 2 bases from J, with 13 bases in between. CDR1 GEAIGNYY and CDR2 EKD come from the germline V gene. The CDR3 is made up of 18 amino acids. CDR3 bases: TGTGCCTGTGACACCGGGGGAGCTACCCCCTGGGACACCCGACAGATGTTTTTC. Residues: CACDTGGATPWDTRQMFF.

By share of the sample, this clone is large (0.1 to 1%). A far larger clone is one nucleotide away, so this likely arose from a read error. Other nucleotide sequences from this sample produce the same CDR3. This chain links TRDV2 with TRDJ3, with 12 bases matching TRDD3. Germline CDR1 is GEAIGNYY and CDR2 is EKD. CDR3 size: 20 residues. For the CDR3, the DNA is TGTGCCTGCGACACCGCAGACCTGGGGGATACGCATAAAGACACCCGACAGATGTTTTTC. Translated, it gives CACDTADLGDTHKDTRQMFF.

Sample share makes this clone medium-sized. Only one base separates this from a far larger clonotype, so it likely reflects a read error. This chain links TRDV2 with TRDJ3; 12 nucleotides align to TRDD3. Germline lookup yields CDR1 GEAIGNYY and CDR2 EKD. V shed 0 bases, J shed 9 bases, and the junction held 14 bases outside the gene matches. CDR3 length: 20 residues. The CDR3 nucleotides are TGTGCCTGTGACACCGCAGACCTGGGGGATACGCATAAAGGCACCCGACAGATGTTTTTC. Amino acids: CACDTADLGDTHKGTRQMFF.

Concerning this clone: The amino acid sequence in TCRdb belongs to a much larger clone and departs from this DNA's translation at residue 3, likely a sequencing read error; the sequence shown is translated from the DNA. The V call is TRDV2, the J call TRDJ1, with D possibly being TRDD3 (6 bases). This CDR3 spans 21 amino acids. Germline values: CDR1 GEAIGNYY, CDR2 EKD. The chain's CDR3 is CARDTVKPVGGPNLYTDKLIF. In nucleotides, the CDR3 is TGTGCCCGTGACACCGTAAAACCTGTAGGGGGACCAAACCTGTACACCGATAAACTCATCTTT.

A note on this clone: A clone one base away is much larger, so this may be a read error. The same CDR3 is also encoded by other DNA sequences in this sample. The V call is TRDV2, the J call TRDJ1; 12 nucleotides line up with TRDD3. CDR3 length: 19 amino acids. Germline CDR1 GEAIGNYY, CDR2 EKD. The CDR3 region has the DNA TGTGCCTGCGACACGGTCGGCCTGGGGGATACGGTGTACACCGATAAACTCATCTTT. It translates to CACDTVGLGDTVYTDKLIF.

This clone was recorded a few times. TCRdb lists the protein of a much larger clone for this DNA, which differs at residue 5, so this is likely a read error; the protein given here is translated from the DNA itself. This rearrangement joins TRDV2 to TRDJ1; 10 positions match TRDD3. The CDR3 length is 17 residues. The trim removed 3 bases at V and 3 bases at J, leaving 12 bases unmatched. Germline V lookup: CDR1 GEAIGNYY, CDR2 EKD. CDR3 DNA: TGTGCCTGTGACGCTCTTACTGGGGGATTGGGCCCCGATAAACTCATCTTT. Its translation: CACDALTGGLGPDKLIF.

This clone is labeled as medium-sized (0.01 to 0.1%). A far larger clone lies a single base away; this is likely a read error. Other DNA sequences from this sample encode an identical CDR3 as well. This chain links TRDV2 with TRDJ3; 12 nucleotides line up with TRDD3. The CDR3 is made up of 20 amino acids. In germline, CDR1 is GEAIGNYY, CDR2 EKD. The CDR3 DNA sequence: TGTGCCTGTGACACCGCAGACCTGGGGGATACGCATAAAGACACCCGGCAGATGTTTTTC. Protein sequence: CACDTADLGDTHKDTRQMFF.

Of note for this clone: The TCRdb record carries a much larger clone's protein, which differs from this DNA's translation at residue 4; a read error is the likely cause, and the protein listed here is the DNA translation. The chain links TRDV2 to TRDJ1; tentatively, D is TRDD3 (5 bases). The length of the CDR3 is 19 residues. CDR1 GEAIGNYY and CDR2 EKD come from the germline V gene. Trimming removed 5 bases from V and 0 bases from J, with 27 bases in between. The CDR3 loop is CACGTLLNPGATYTDKLIF. The CDR3 DNA is TGTGCCTGTGGCACACTCCTGAATCCGGGGGCTACGTACACCGATAAACTCATCTTT.